The 29 T cell receptor beta chains below come from one sample, sequenced in a study of blood T cell repertoires in COVID-19. Generated by immunoSEQ multiplex PCR, the TCRdb table keeps only in-frame clones and is missing some. The table includes 200,000 to 250,000 clones, roughly 88% detected once. The specimen was peripheral blood. These receptors all stem from a man between 18 and 35 years old with active or convalescent COVID-19.

This sequence joins TRBV9 and TRBJ2-3; 9 bases agree with TRBD2. The CDR3 covers 15 residues. Per germline, CDR1 SGDLS and CDR2 YYNGEE. Losses at the gene ends were 3 bases for V and 1 base for J; bases not matched to a gene: 3. The CDR3 spells CASSAGLAGTDTQYF. DNA of the CDR3: TGTGCCAGCAGCGCGGGACTAGCCGGCACAGATACGCAGTATTTT.

This rearrangement joins TRBV5-1 to TRBJ2-3; maybe TRBD2 (5 bases). This CDR3 contains 16 residues. V lost 3 bases and J lost 1, with 15 bases in between. The germline V gene has CDR1 SGHRS and CDR2 YFSETQ. Here the CDR3 DNA reads TGCGCCAGCAGCTCGGAGGTGGGCCGAGGCACAGATACGCAGTATTTT. Its protein is CASSSEVGRGTDTQYF.

The chain uses TRBV7-2 and TRBJ2-1, with 12 nucleotides matching TRBD2. The germline V gene has CDR1 SGHTA and CDR2 FQGNSA. CDR3 length equals 12 residues. Trimming removed 5 bases from V and 10 bases from J; junction bases left unmatched: 0. The CDR3 loop reads CASSTSGREQFF. CDR3 DNA sequence: TGTGCCAGCAGCACTAGCGGGAGGGAGCAGTTCTTC.

In nucleotides, the CDR3 is TGTGCCAGCAGGACTACTAGCGGAAATTTATACGAGCAGTACTTC. Translating gives CASRTTSGNLYEQYF. The genes are TRBV2 and TRBJ2-7, with TRBD2 matching 8 bases. This CDR3 comprises 15 residues. The V and J ends lost 6 bases and 4 bases, in that order; junction bases with no gene match: 11. The germline gives CDR1 SNHLY, CDR2 FYNNEI.

The rearrangement uses TRBV5-1 and TRBJ2-1; 7 bases align to TRBD2. V was clipped by 4 bases and J by 4 bases; unmatched bases: 11. The CDR3 totals 16 residues. CDR1 and CDR2 (germline): SGHRS, YFSETQ. The CDR3 reads CASSDRTSSPYNEQFF. The CDR3 bases are TGCGCCAGCAGCGACCGGACTAGTAGCCCATACAATGAGCAGTTCTTC.

The chain employs TRBV9 and TRBJ2-5, with a possible D match to TRBD2 (6 bases). The V end lost 4 bases, the J end lost 6 bases, and 19 bases lay between the germline ends. From germline, CDR1 is SGDLS and CDR2 YYNGEE. The CDR3 contains 15 residues. The CDR3 bases are TGTGCCAGCAGCCTCGGTCCGGAGCGCGGGAAGACCCAGTACTTC. This encodes CASSLGPERGKTQYF.

The V call is TRBV11-2, the J call TRBJ1-6, with D maybe TRBD1 (5 bases). Trimming took 0 bases from V and 6 from J, leaving 9 bases between them. Germline CDR1 reads SGHAT; CDR2 reads FQNNGV. The CDR3 runs to 15 residues. DNA for the CDR3: TGTGCCAGCAGCTTAGAGGGTCAGGGTAATTCACCCCTCCACTTT. It yields the protein CASSLEGQGNSPLHF.

The V gene is TRBV5-1, the J gene TRBJ2-1; D uncertain. The CDR3 consists of 15 residues. Looked up from germline, CDR1 is SGHRS and CDR2 is YFSETQ. V lost 0 bases and J lost 0, with 7 bases in between. The CDR3 spells CASSLASSSYNEQFF. CDR3 sequence (DNA): TGCGCCAGCAGCTTGGCATCCAGCTCCTACAATGAGCAGTTCTTC.

CDR3: CASSSQIAGGFEQYF. The DNA of the CDR3 is TGTGCCAGCAGCTCACAGATAGCGGGAGGGTTCGAGCAGTACTTC. The chain joins TRBV6-5 to TRBJ2-7, with 11 bases fitting TRBD2. The CDR3 is 15 amino acids. V lost 6 bases and J lost 6; bases outside the gene matches: 10. CDR1 is MNHEY and CDR2 is SVGAGI in the germline V gene.

The chain recombines TRBV2 with TRBJ1-2; D unclear. V lost 5 bases, J lost 8 bases, and 21 bases lay in between. The CDR3 has 15 amino acids. The V gene's germline CDR1 is SNHLY and CDR2 FYNNEI. CDR3 DNA: TGTGCCAGCAGTTCACGCAGCGCGCACACGGAAGGCTACACCTTC. Protein: CASSSRSAHTEGYTF.

V usage is TRBV7-2 and J usage is TRBJ2-5; 8 nucleotides agree with TRBD1. There are 15 residues in the CDR3. CDR1 and CDR2 (germline): SGHTA, FQGNSA. Germline trimming cut 2 bases from V and 5 bases from J; bases unmatched to any gene: 7. The CDR3 DNA is TGTGCCAGCAGCTTAACCCAGGGGGCGGGTGAGACCCAGTACTTC. It yields the protein CASSLTQGAGETQYF.

The V gene is TRBV10-3, the J gene TRBJ2-1; D gene unclear. The V gene's germline CDR1 is ENHRY and CDR2 SYGVKD. The CDR3 runs to 14 residues. V lost 5 bases to trimming and J lost 4 bases, with 12 bases between them. CDR3 in amino acids: CAISPDPEYNEQFF. CDR3 bases: TGTGCCATCAGTCCCGACCCGGAGTACAATGAGCAGTTCTTC.

This chain joins TRBV19 and TRBJ2-1; D remains ambiguous. With 4 bases removed from V and 0 bases from J, the gap between germline ends came to 16 bases. The CDR3 length is 17 residues. Germline values: CDR1 LNHDA, CDR2 SQIVND (reference sequence). For the CDR3, the DNA is TGTGCCAGTAGTACAGACGAAACCGCTATCTCCTACAATGAGCAGTTCTTC. Protein sequence: CASSTDETAISYNEQFF.

The chain links TRBV14 to TRBJ2-7; 8 nucleotides agree with TRBD2. Germline CDR1 is SGHDN and CDR2 is FVKESK. Germline trimming cut 7 bases from V and 4 bases from J; bases unmatched to any gene: 12. The CDR3 runs to 15 residues. CDR3 loop: CASNYKTGGEYEQYF. The CDR3 DNA is TGTGCCAGCAACTACAAAACGGGAGGGGAGTACGAGCAGTACTTC.

The V gene is TRBV7-2, the J gene TRBJ2-3; perhaps TRBD1 as D (6 bases). V was pared by 5 bases and J by 6 bases, with 9 bases between. This CDR3 spans 12 amino acids. The germline V gene encodes CDR1 SGHTA and CDR2 FQGNSA. The CDR3 nucleotides are TGTGCCAGCAGCCGAGGGGGTGATACGCAGTATTTT. Translating gives CASSRGGDTQYF.

The V gene is TRBV3-1 (or the pseudogene TRBV3-2), the J gene TRBJ2-5; D remains ambiguous. Trimming shortened V by 4 bases and J by 0 bases, and 3 bases separated the two germline ends. The CDR3 totals 12 residues. The germline V gene encodes CDR1 LGHDT and CDR2 YNNKEL (reference sequence). The CDR3 sequence is CASSLNQETQYF. For the CDR3, the DNA is TGTGCCAGCAGCCTCAACCAAGAGACCCAGTACTTC.

V gene TRBV28 combines with J gene TRBJ1-1; D gene unclear. The V and J ends lost 5 bases and 0 bases respectively, with 13 bases between them. The CDR3 sequence is 15 residues long. Per the germline V gene, CDR1 is MDHEN and CDR2 is SYDVKM. CDR3 bases: TGTGCCAGCAGTCCCCGAGGGAGGGTGAACACTGAAGCTTTCTTT. Protein: CASSPRGRVNTEAFF.

The chain joins TRBV5-4 to TRBJ2-6, with a tentative D call TRBD1 (6 bases). V was clipped by 4 bases and J by 2 bases, with 13 bases between them. CDR3 length: 16 residues. CDR1 and CDR2 from the germline V gene are SGHNT and YYREEE (reference sequence). The CDR3 spells CASSVTGLAGANVLTF. CDR3 nucleotide sequence: TGTGCCAGCAGCGTAACAGGGTTAGCTGGGGCCAACGTCCTGACTTTC. Looking up the rest from reference TRBV5-4 and TRBJ2-6 gives the full variable domain: ETGVTQSPTHLIKTRGQQVTLRCSSQSGHNTVSWYQQALGQGPQFIFQYYREEENGRGNFPPRFSGLQFPNYSSELNVNALELDDSALYLCASSVTGLAGANVLTFGAGSRLTVL.

V usage is TRBV7-2 and J usage is TRBJ2-1; 8 nucleotides agree with TRBD2. Unmatched junction bases numbered 9, after V lost 5 bases and J lost 3 bases. This CDR3 is built from 16 residues. CDR1 is SGHTA, CDR2 FQGNSA, per germline. CDR3 sequence (DNA): TGTGCCAGCAGCCCCCTGTCCGCGGGAGGCTACAATGAGCAGTTCTTC. It is translated as CASSPLSAGGYNEQFF.

This chain uses TRBV7-2 with TRBJ1-6; 9 bases match TRBD1. The germline CDR1 and CDR2 sequences are SGHTA and FQGNSA. The CDR3 has 15 amino acids. J was trimmed by 10 bases and V by 6 bases; bases with no gene match: 10. The CDR3 protein is CASRIQQGAGSPLHF. The DNA of the CDR3 is TGTGCCAGCAGAATACAACAGGGGGCTGGCTCACCCCTCCACTTT.

This chain connects TRBV23-1 to TRBJ2-7; 9 positions agree with TRBD2. TRBV23-1 is identified as an open reading frame with a role that is uncertain. The CDR3 loop spans 19 amino acids. The ends lost 4 bases at V and 3 bases at J; junction bases unmatched: 19. CDR3 in DNA: TGCGCCAGCAGTCCGTTTCCCCTAAACCCTAGCGGGGCCAGCTACGAGCAGTACTTC. Translating gives CASSPFPLNPSGASYEQYF.

The chain links TRBV5-1 to TRBJ1-1; D may be TRBD1 (6 bases). Trimming took off 4 bases at V and 3 bases at J, with 13 bases between the two ends. Germline V gene lookup returns CDR1 SGHRS and CDR2 YFSETQ. CDR3 size: 14 residues. CDR3 in amino acids: CASSPGTGYTEAFF. CDR3 nucleotide sequence: TGCGCCAGCAGCCCGGGAACAGGGTACACTGAAGCTTTCTTT.

The gene calls are TRBV6-2 or TRBV6-3 and TRBJ2-7; no reliable D call. Germline V lookup: CDR1 MNHEY, CDR2 SVGEGT. Between the trimmed V and J ends, which lost 6 bases and 11 bases, there was a span of 17 bases. The CDR3 has 12 amino acids. The CDR3 sequence is CASSRGTGSKYF. CDR3 in DNA: TGTGCCAGCAGCCGCGGCACTGGCTCGAAGTACTTC.

Here the CDR3 DNA reads TGTGCCAGTAGTATTAGCCACCTGTGGGCCCAGTACTTC. Translating gives CASSISHLWAQYF. This chain joins TRBV19 and TRBJ2-5; no reliable D call. The V and J ends lost 3 bases and 9 bases respectively, with 14 bases between them. Germline V lookup: CDR1 LNHDA, CDR2 SQIVND (reference sequence). The CDR3 has 13 residues.

This clone was observed a few times. CDR3 in amino acids: CASSRTGGTEAFF. The CDR3 DNA reads as TGTGCCAGCAGCCGGACAGGGGGCACTGAAGCTTTCTTT. The rearrangement joins TRBV3-1 (or the pseudogene TRBV3-2) to TRBJ1-1; TRBD1 matches 10 bases. Looked up from germline, CDR1 is LGHDT and CDR2 is YNNKEL (reference sequence). Trimming cost V 4 bases and J 4 bases; bases outside gene matches: 0. The CDR3 is 13 residues long.

The chain combines TRBV6-1 with TRBJ1-2; D gene uncertain. CDR1 MNHNS and CDR2 SASEGT come from the germline V gene. This CDR3 contains 15 residues. Trimming took 2 bases from V and 0 from J, leaving 10 bases between them. For the CDR3, the DNA is TGTGCCAGCAGTGAATTGGCAGGAACTAACTATGGCTACACCTTC. It yields the protein CASSELAGTNYGYTF.

CDR3 nucleotide sequence: TGCGCCAGCAGCTCCCGTAGAGGGCATGCTACTGGCTACACCTTC. Its translation: CASSSRRGHATGYTF. The chain carries TRBV5-1 and TRBJ1-2, with D uncertain. V was trimmed by 3 bases and J by 7 bases, leaving 19 bases between them. Germline loops: CDR1 SGHRS, CDR2 YFSETQ. This CDR3 is 15 amino acids long.

The CDR3 region has the DNA TGTGCCAGCAGTTTATTCGGGGGAGGACAGGTCGGCTACACCTTC. Encoded protein: CASSLFGGGQVGYTF. The chain recombines TRBV28 with TRBJ1-2, with 7 bases fitting TRBD1. The CDR3 covers 15 residues. With V trimmed by 1 base and J by 8 bases, 10 bases remained unmatched. The V gene's germline CDR1 is MDHEN and CDR2 SYDVKM.

The V gene is TRBV6-1, the J gene TRBJ1-2; maybe TRBD1 (6 bases). The CDR3 runs to 13 residues. Germline V lookup: CDR1 MNHNS, CDR2 SASEGT. Trimming removed 3 bases at V and 2 bases at J, with 7 bases between. DNA for the CDR3: TGTGCCAGCAGTGAGGACAGAAACTATGGCTACACCTTC. The encoded protein is CASSEDRNYGYTF.